Sequencing of this TCR beta chain was carried out in a study of cytomegalovirus exposure and HLA in healthy donors. Study-wide findings and caveats: It was likely that a cluster of highly shared sequence variants was a sequencing artifact.

The germline gives CDR1 SQVTM, CDR2 ANQGSEA. The CDR3 has 13 residues. The study ran its PCR with 60 Vbeta and 13 Jbeta primers. Generated by immunoSEQ multiplex PCR, the TCRdb table keeps only in-frame clones and is missing some. The sample records around 180,000 clones, over 65% being singletons. As for this clone: Its antigen is undetermined. One end of the junction is discordant with germline, which a read error may explain.

Sequencing was performed on PBMCs. This TCR derives from a man aged 60-69 years in good health and CMV-seronegative. The chain recombines TRBV29-1 with TRBJ2-5, with TRBD1 matching over 11 bases. The J call is doubtful: the DNA matches TRBJ2-7 better. The CDR3 DNA reads TGCAGCGTCGAAGGGACAGGGGGTTACGAGCAGTACTTC. This gives the protein CSVEGTGGYEQYF.